Described below is a single TCR beta chain sequence and its context. Its target is unknown. Measured with immunoSEQ multiplex PCR; TCRdb has only the in-frame clones, and not every one. The sample comprises 45,000 to 60,000 clones, just over 90% of which are singletons, and over 10% rests with the top ten. This entry comes from a study of OX40 agonist ivuxolimab in advanced cancers. Study information: Aged roughly 23 to 79 with a mean of about 60 years, they were under 85% male. Partial response was recorded in three patients: one hepatocellular carcinoma and two cutaneous melanoma cases. General study results and limits: The study found that CD8+ T cells averaged more expanded clones than CD4+.

Patients with autoimmune history or systemic immunosuppression were excluded. Germline loops: CDR1 MNHEY, CDR2 SVGAGI. The CDR3 is 15 residues long. Trimming removed 5 bases from V and 2 bases from J; junction bases left unmatched: 4. V is TRBV6-5 and J is TRBJ1-5, with TRBD1 matching over 9 bases. The origin of this receptor is an adult with an advanced solid tumor such as melanoma, head and neck, liver or kidney cancer. This specimen consisted of CD4+ or CD8+ T cells sorted from blood, obtained in a trial of the OX40 agonist ivuxolimab. The CDR3 DNA is TGTGCCAGCAGTCGGACAGGGGAGGGCAATCAGCCCCAGCATTTT. Its translation is CASSRTGEGNQPQHF.